A selection of T cell receptor beta chains follows, all from one sample in a study of blood T cell repertoires in COVID-19. The table came from immunoSEQ multiplex PCR; TCRdb's copy has only in-frame clones and leaves some out. The table lists fewer than 300,000 clones, roughly 90% of them singletons. The sample comprised peripheral blood. Receptors originate from a woman between 25 and 40 years old with COVID-19, enrolled during active disease. Both conserved end residues are part of each CDR3. A D gene is named only where the DNA matches it firmly. Size values are once, few and many counts, or a class for expanded clones, and some rows have none.

CDR3aa	CDR3nt	abundance	d_gene	j_gene	v_gene
CATSRDRFGSTNEQFF	TGTGCCACCAGCAGAGATCGCTTCGGGAGTACGAATGAGCAGTTCTTC	.	.	TRBJ2-1	TRBV15
CASSPHSPSGTGGEKLFF	TGTGCCAGTAGTCCCCACTCACCTTCCGGGACAGGGGGAGAAAAACTGTTTTTT	few	TRBD1	TRBJ1-4	TRBV19
CATSTPERGAANEKLFF	TGTGCCACCAGCACCCCCGAACGGGGGGCAGCTAATGAAAAACTGTTTTTT	.	.	TRBJ1-4	TRBV15
CASSRGQGHREQYF	TGTGCCAGCAGTAGGGGACAGGGACATCGGGAGCAGTACTTC	.	TRBD1	TRBJ2-7	TRBV5-5
CASSPSGQDLHFLNIQYF	TGTGCCAGCAGCCCGTCGGGACAGGATCTACACTTTTTAAACATTCAGTACTTC	.	TRBD1	TRBJ2-4	TRBV5-5
CASSLGQGEHTEAFF	TGTGCCAGCTCCCTGGGACAGGGGGAACACACTGAAGCTTTCTTT	.	TRBD1	TRBJ1-1	TRBV18
CASSLGLAGSTSYNEQFF	TGCGCCAGCAGCTTGGGACTAGCGGGATCTACCTCCTACAATGAGCAGTTCTTC	.	TRBD2	TRBJ2-1	TRBV5-1
CASSQAGGPANTEAFF	TGTGCCAGCAGCCAAGCAGGGGGCCCGGCGAACACTGAAGCTTTCTTT	.	TRBD1	TRBJ1-1	TRBV4-2
CASSLLAASYNEQFF	TGCGCCAGCAGCTTATTAGCGGCCTCTTACAATGAGCAGTTCTTC	.	.	TRBJ2-1	TRBV5-1
CASSMGGSNEKLFF	TGTGCCAGTAGTATGGGGGGAAGTAATGAAAAACTGTTTTTT	.	.	TRBJ1-4	TRBV19
CASSLNSPANTGELFF	TGTGCCAGCAGTTTAAATAGCCCCGCGAACACCGGGGAGCTGTTTTTT	.	.	TRBJ2-2	TRBV27
CASSEGGTEAFF	TGTGCCAGCAGTGAGGGGGGCACTGAAGCTTTCTTT	.	.	TRBJ1-1	TRBV6-4
CASSQERGMYNSPLHF	TGTGCCAGCAGCCAAGAGAGGGGGATGTATAATTCACCCCTCCACTTT	.	.	TRBJ1-6	TRBV3-1/TRBV3-2
CATSPRGGQGRTDTQYF	TGTGCCACCAGCCCTCGCGGTGGACAGGGCCGCACAGATACGCAGTATTTT	.	TRBD1	TRBJ2-3	TRBV15
CSASYGVYGYTF	TGCAGTGCTAGTTACGGGGTCTATGGCTACACCTTC	.	.	TRBJ1-2	TRBV20-1
CASSFGGRGPEQYF	TGTGCCAGCAGCTTTGGGGGGAGAGGTCCCGAGCAGTACTTC	.	.	TRBJ2-7	TRBV13
CASSLSQGQGEKLFF	TGCGCCAGCAGCTTGTCCCAGGGGCAGGGTGAAAAACTGTTTTTT	few	.	TRBJ1-4	TRBV5-1
CASSLGLAKFYEQYF	TGTGCCAGCAGTTTAGGTCTAGCAAAATTCTACGAGCAGTACTTC	.	.	TRBJ2-7	TRBV27
CSAIRQGSTDTQYF	TGCAGCGCGATAAGACAGGGTAGCACAGATACGCAGTATTTT	.	TRBD1	TRBJ2-3	TRBV29-1
CASSTPPDSPLHF	TGTGCCAGCAGTACCCCGCCGGATTCACCCCTCCACTTT	once	.	TRBJ1-6	TRBV2
CASSVALAGSYNEQFF	TGTGCCAGCAGCGTAGCCCTAGCAGGCTCCTACAATGAGCAGTTCTTC	once	.	TRBJ2-1	TRBV9
CASSQTEPGRDGYTF	TGTGCCAGCAGCCAAACGGAACCGGGAAGGGATGGCTACACCTTC	.	.	TRBJ1-2	TRBV4-2
CASSGLAEAGNEQFF	TGTGCCAGTAGTGGACTAGCGGAGGCGGGCAATGAGCAGTTCTTC	once	TRBD2	TRBJ2-1	TRBV19
CASNRAGNNEQYF	TGTGCCAGCAACAGAGCAGGGAATAACGAGCAGTACTTC	.	.	TRBJ2-7	TRBV5-5
CASSVPGQGEDTQYF	TGTGCCAGCAGCGTACCCGGACAGGGAGAAGATACGCAGTATTTT	.	TRBD1	TRBJ2-3	TRBV9
CASSPYREDTYEQYF	TGTGCCAGCAGCCCGTACCGGGAGGACACCTACGAGCAGTACTTC	.	TRBD2	TRBJ2-7	TRBV4-2
CASSYAGLGNTIYF	TGTGCCAGCAGTTACGCTGGACTTGGAAACACCATATATTTT	.	.	TRBJ1-3	TRBV6-6
CASSRCQPQHF	TGTGCCAGCAGCCGGTGTCAGCCCCAGCATTTT	.	.	TRBJ1-5	TRBV6-5
CASSARTGTYGYTF	TGTGCCAGCAGTGCACGGACAGGGACCTATGGCTACACCTTC	.	TRBD1	TRBJ1-2	TRBV27
CASSQGGSSGAFF	TGTGCCAGTAGCCAGGGAGGAAGTTCGGGAGCTTTCTTT	.	.	TRBJ1-1	TRBV19
CASRPSGINYGYTF	TGTGCCAGCAGGCCGTCAGGAATCAACTATGGCTACACCTTC	.	.	TRBJ1-2	TRBV27
CASTLQGTSGRGGYEQYF	TGTGCCAGCACCCTCCAAGGGACTAGCGGGAGAGGGGGTTACGAGCAGTACTTC	.	TRBD2	TRBJ2-7	TRBV28
CASSLTSGSTDTQYF	TGTGCCAGCAGCTTAACTAGCGGTTCGACAGATACGCAGTATTTT	.	TRBD2	TRBJ2-3	TRBV7-2
CASSPRSTYEQYF	TGTGCCAGCAGCCCTCGGAGCACCTACGAGCAGTACTTC	.	.	TRBJ2-7	TRBV7-9
CASSTILDRPAEAFF	TGTGCCAGTAGCACTATACTGGACAGACCCGCTGAAGCTTTCTTT	once	.	TRBJ1-1	TRBV19
CASSLGQGLGNTIYF	TGCGCCAGCAGCTTGGGACAGGGGCTGGGAAACACCATATATTTT	.	TRBD1	TRBJ1-3	TRBV5-1
CASSPSQRAYYEQYF	TGTGCCAGCTCACCAAGCCAGCGGGCTTACTACGAGCAGTACTTC	.	.	TRBJ2-7	TRBV18
CASSPPISGGSIGYTF	TGTGCCAGCTCACCACCAATCTCAGGGGGGTCAATTGGCTACACCTTC	.	TRBD1	TRBJ1-2	TRBV18
CASSLSRGAGTIDYEQYF	TGTGCCAGCAGTCTCTCCCGGGGTGCCGGGACTATCGACTACGAGCAGTACTTC	.	TRBD2	TRBJ2-7	TRBV27
CASSIGGVDIQYF	TGTGCCAGCAGTATAGGGGGGGTTGACATTCAGTACTTC	.	.	TRBJ2-4	TRBV12-3/TRBV12-4
CASRPGQGYEQYF	TGTGCCAGCAGGCCGGGACAGGGCTACGAGCAGTACTTC	.	TRBD1	TRBJ2-7	TRBV27
CASSGDSLDSQPQHF	TGTGCCAGCTCTGGCGATTCCCTTGACAGTCAGCCCCAGCATTTT	.	.	TRBJ1-5	TRBV18
CASSLRGSNQPQHF	TGTGCCAGCAGTTTACGGGGTAGCAATCAGCCCCAGCATTTT	.	.	TRBJ1-5	TRBV27
CASSYSPDRYNEQFF	TGTGCCAGCAGTTACTCGCCAGACAGGTACAATGAGCAGTTCTTC	.	.	TRBJ2-1	TRBV6-6
CASSFDPGGNSPLHF	TGTGCCAGCAGTTTTGATCCAGGGGGCAATTCACCCCTCCACTTT	.	TRBD1	TRBJ1-6	TRBV28